This TCR beta chain was identified during a study of blood T cell repertoires in COVID-19. The CDR3 is 15 amino acids. Germline lookup yields CDR1 KGHSH and CDR2 LQKENI. J lost 5 bases, V lost 3 bases, and 10 bases had no gene match. Produced via immunoSEQ multiplex PCR; TCRdb's table is partial and in-frame only. The data show under 250,000 clones, 82% seen once. The TCR was taken from a woman aged 60 to 75 who had recovered from COVID-19. Input material: PBMCs or T cells enriched from blood (not recorded which). The chain recombines TRBV18 with TRBJ2-7, with 7 nucleotides matching TRBD2. For the CDR3, the DNA is TGTGCCAGCTCACCCCGACTAGCAGTAGACGACGAGCAGTACTTC. Its translation: CASSPRLAVDDEQYF.